This paragraph reports one T cell receptor (beta chain). Trimming took 6 bases from V and 0 from J, leaving 12 bases between them. Per germline, CDR1 SNHLY and CDR2 FYNNEI. CDR3 length equals 16 residues. Next came a second PCR, run for about 7 to 12 cycles, which used a sample-barcoded 5' primer along with a J-beta primer mix. In TCRdb, the 5' RACE reads were re-called with MiXCR into one record per CDR3 protein. The repertoire holds approximately 800,000 distinct CDR3 sequences, approximately 55% seen once, with under 50% in the top ten. The record originates from a study of blood T cells in healthy people across ages.

The specimen was blood. This clonotype was sampled from an elderly man in good health. This rearrangement joins TRBV2 to TRBJ2-6; tentatively, D is TRBD2 (6 bases). The CDR3 sequence: CASRRGNLSGANVLTF. The DNA of the CDR3 is TGTGCCAGCAGGCGGGGCAATCTCTCTGGGGCCAACGTCCTGACTTTC.